Detailed here is one TCR beta chain. This sample was included in a study of blood T cell repertoires in COVID-19. Across the whole study: Whether acute or convalescent, the COVID-19 samples came from the United States, Italy and Spain. Sources were T cells, B-cell-depleted T cells, or PBMCs; the material itself was cDNA or gDNA.

Germline CDR1 MGHRA, CDR2 YSYEKL. Losses at the gene ends were 4 bases for V and 3 bases for J; bases not matched to a gene: 4. The CDR3 loop spans 15 amino acids. Authors' processing steps: Amplification of reference gene primers provided the estimated nucleated cell counts. Some clones are missing from TCRdb's copy, which holds only in-frame ones; the method was immunoSEQ multiplex PCR. The DNA gave D and trimming, while V, J and clone size come from that table. This sample has roughly 280,000 clones; approximately 85% occur once, and the top ten carry around 10%. The sequenced sample consisted of peripheral blood. The gene calls are TRBV4-1 and TRBJ2-7; TRBD2 matches 12 bases. The TCR originated in a woman between 70 and 85 years old with acute or convalescent COVID-19. The CDR3 reads CASSRTSGDYYEQYF. The CDR3 DNA is TGCGCCAGCAGCCGGACTAGCGGGGATTACTACGAGCAGTACTTC.